A single sample gave rise to the 21 T cell receptor beta chains below, sequenced in a study of shared T cell receptors in the human thymus. Repertoires were generated with immunoSEQ multiplex PCR, while TCRdb's copy carries only in-frame clones and drops some. Of 600,000 to 900,000 clones listed, 70% to 90% were seen once; the top ten hold roughly 0.01%. These sequences were also reported in another study, on human thymus T cells.

The material sequenced was thymocytes. Receptors originate from a girl under three years old with a congenital heart defect.

This rearrangement joins TRBV27 to TRBJ2-7, with a weak D call TRBD2 (5 bases). From germline, CDR1 is MNHEY and CDR2 SMNVEV (reference sequence). This CDR3 is 19 amino acids long. Deletions cut 1 base from V and 6 bases from J, with 28 bases between. The CDR3 bases are TGTGCCAGCAGTTTATTATCGGTCTGGGGAGCCCCTTTGGAAGGCGAGCAGTACTTC. This gives the protein CASSLLSVWGAPLEGEQYF.

The chain joins TRBV19 to TRBJ1-5, with D perhaps TRBD1 (6 bases). The V gene lost 6 bases and the J gene lost 3 bases, with 18 bases spanning the gap. There are 16 residues in the CDR3. The germline gives CDR1 LNHDA, CDR2 SQIVND (reference sequence). In DNA form, the CDR3 reads TGTGCCAGTAGCATTCCCCAGACAGGTCTCAATCAGCCCCAGCATTTT. Amino acids: CASSIPQTGLNQPQHF.

The V and J genes are TRBV7-8 and TRBJ1-2, with D maybe TRBD1 (5 bases). The CDR3 consists of 13 residues. The germline V and J ends were trimmed by 5 bases and 5 bases, with 12 bases remaining between them. The germline gives CDR1 SGHVS, CDR2 FQNEAQ. CDR3 bases: TGTGCCAGCAGCCCCGGGACTTTATATGGCTACACCTTC. Its protein product is CASSPGTLYGYTF.

This clone was observed a few times. V usage is TRBV10-3 and J usage is TRBJ2-3; TRBD2 matches at 9 bases. Germline V lookup: CDR1 ENHRY, CDR2 SYGVKD. There are 13 residues in the CDR3. The trim removed 6 bases at V and 6 bases at J, leaving 4 bases unmatched. Here the CDR3 reads CAISSLAGDTQYF. In nucleotides, the CDR3 is TGTGCCATCAGCTCCCTAGCGGGGGATACGCAGTATTTT.

The CDR3 sequence: CASSLIAPYGYTF. The CDR3 nucleotides read TGTGCCAGCAGCTTAATAGCGCCTTATGGCTACACCTTC. V usage is TRBV7-9 and J usage is TRBJ1-2; no definite D call. From germline, CDR1 is SEHNR and CDR2 FQNEAQ (reference sequence). There are 13 residues in the CDR3. Trimming took off 2 bases at V and 5 bases at J, with 9 bases between the two ends.

This clone was detected once. The gene calls are TRBV7-9 and TRBJ2-7; the D gene is possibly TRBD1 (7 bases). V lost 5 bases and J 0 bases, leaving 20 bases between the germline ends. Germline V gives CDR1 SEHNR, CDR2 FQNEAQ (reference sequence). This CDR3 contains 17 residues. The CDR3 region has the DNA TGTGCCAGCAGCCGGGGGACAGTCCATCGCAGCTCCTACGAGCAGTACTTC. Translated: CASSRGTVHRSSYEQYF.

The J gene is TRBJ2-7, the V gene TRBV5-1, with D perhaps TRBD2 (5 bases). The V end lost 4 bases, the J end lost 4 bases, and 12 bases lay between the germline ends. The CDR3 is 13 amino acids. Germline V CDR1 and CDR2: SGHRS, YFSETQ. The CDR3, as DNA: TGCGCCAGCAGCCCCCCCGGAGGTTACGAGCAGTACTTC. It specifies CASSPPGGYEQYF.

V is TRBV7-6 and J is TRBJ1-4, with 9 bases lining up with TRBD1. The germline V gene has CDR1 SGHVS and CDR2 FNYEAQ. The CDR3 has 15 residues. V shed 5 bases, J shed 10 bases, and the junction held 11 bases outside the gene matches. Here the CDR3 reads CASSPWTGAFGKLFF. CDR3 nucleotides: TGTGCCAGCAGCCCCTGGACAGGGGCGTTCGGAAAACTGTTTTTT.

This clone has only one observation. The chain couples TRBV6-1 to TRBJ1-2, with a weak D call TRBD1 (6 bases). The CDR3 covers 18 residues. The V gene lost 1 base and the J gene lost 0 bases, with 18 bases spanning the gap. Germline assignment: CDR1 MNHNS and CDR2 SASEGT. This CDR3 is CASSEGLGHPKANYGYTF. CDR3 sequence (DNA): TGTGCCAGCAGTGAAGGCCTGGGACACCCTAAAGCTAACTATGGCTACACCTTC.

This sequence joins TRBV6-4 and TRBJ2-1; 9 bases are shared with TRBD1. This CDR3 is built from 18 residues. Trimming removed 4 bases from V and 0 bases from J; junction bases left unmatched: 10. CDR1 MRHNA and CDR2 SNTAGT come from the germline V gene. The CDR3 bases are TGTGCCAGCAGTGTCCAGACAGGGGGAGCTAGCTCCTACAATGAGCAGTTCTTC. As protein: CASSVQTGGASSYNEQFF.

This chain connects TRBV19 to TRBJ1-1, with 7 bases matching TRBD1. The junction had 8 bases not matched to a gene; V was cut back by 4 bases and J by 3 bases. CDR1 is LNHDA, CDR2 SQIVND, per germline (reference sequence). This CDR3 has 15 residues. CDR3 bases: TGTGCCAGTAGTACCCGACAGGGCCAGGACACTGAAGCTTTCTTT. Its translation: CASSTRQGQDTEAFF.

V is TRBV19 and J is TRBJ1-1; D remains ambiguous. The germline V and J ends were trimmed by 7 bases and 10 bases, with 19 bases remaining between them. This CDR3 spans 13 amino acids. Germline V gene lookup returns CDR1 LNHDA and CDR2 SQIVND (reference sequence). Here the CDR3 reads CASKHEGPFAAFF. DNA for the CDR3: TGTGCCAGTAAACACGAGGGTCCCTTCGCAGCTTTCTTT.

In the case of this clone: The junction and the germline gene differ at one end; a read error may be behind it. This chain links TRBV27 with TRBJ2-7, with 7 bases fitting TRBD2. CDR3 length: 14 amino acids. Germline V gene data show CDR1 as MNHEY and CDR2 as SMNVEV (reference sequence). This CDR3 is CASHSTGGTYVQYF. The CDR3 region has the DNA TGTGCCAGCCACTCGACCGGGGGGACTTACGTGCAGTACTTC.

For this clone: Other DNA sequences in the same sample also yield this CDR3. J is TRBJ2-7 and V is TRBV29-1; D is undetermined. The germline CDR1 and CDR2 sequences are SQVTM and ANQGSEA. Trimming pared 4 bases from V and 7 bases from J, leaving 11 bases between. The CDR3 length is 11 residues. The DNA for the CDR3 is TGCAGCGTTGGTTCCCTCTATGAGCAGTACTTC. It encodes CSVGSLYEQYF.

The chain combines TRBV7-9 with TRBJ1-1; D is unresolved. The length of the CDR3 is 13 residues. Trimming shortened V by 1 base and J by 4 bases, and 7 bases separated the two germline ends. Germline V gene lookup returns CDR1 SEHNR and CDR2 FQNEAQ (reference sequence). The CDR3 DNA follows: TGTGCCAGCAGCTTAGGAGGGTCCACTGAAGCTTTCTTT. It specifies CASSLGGSTEAFF.

The chain links TRBV2 to TRBJ2-7; 11 nucleotides match TRBD2. This CDR3 region has 16 residues. V shed 4 bases, J shed 4 bases, and the junction held 9 bases outside the gene matches. Germline assignment: CDR1 SNHLY and CDR2 FYNNEI. DNA for the CDR3: TGTGCCAGCAGTGCAACCCGACTAGCGGGGCCGTACGAGCAGTACTTC. Amino acid sequence: CASSATRLAGPYEQYF.

The chain uses TRBV14 and TRBJ2-7; maybe TRBD1 (7 bases). The CDR3 consists of 17 residues. In germline, CDR1 is SGHDN, CDR2 FVKESK. V was shortened by 4 bases and J by 5 bases, with 24 bases between the two germline ends. The CDR3 spells CASSPLGETGTFHEQYF. In DNA form, the CDR3 reads TGTGCCAGCAGCCCCCTGGGGGAGACAGGGACTTTCCACGAGCAGTACTTC.

The chain links TRBV6-5 to TRBJ2-1; D unresolved. CDR1 and CDR2 (germline): MNHEY, SVGAGI. The CDR3 covers 15 residues. V was trimmed by 6 bases and J by 4 bases, leaving 16 bases between them. CDR3 residues: CASSPRSPTYNEQFF. CDR3 sequence (DNA): TGTGCCAGCAGCCCTCGATCCCCTACGTACAATGAGCAGTTCTTC.

This chain links TRBV19 with TRBJ1-1, with TRBD1 as a possible D gene (5 bases). This CDR3 is 20 amino acids long. Germline assignment: CDR1 LNHDA and CDR2 SQIVND (reference sequence). Trimming shortened V by 4 bases and J by 3 bases, and 30 bases separated the two germline ends. CDR3 in DNA: TGTGCCAGTAGTAAGGATTTAGGCGGCCCAGGCGGCAGGGTGGACACTGAAGCTTTCTTT. It translates to CASSKDLGGPGGRVDTEAFF.

The gene calls are TRBV4-2 and TRBJ2-6; 7 positions match TRBD1. Trimming removed 1 base from V and 2 bases from J; junction bases left unmatched: 11. The CDR3 totals 19 residues. From germline, CDR1 is LGHNA and CDR2 YNFKEQ. The DNA for the CDR3 is TGTGCCAGCAGCCAAGTGTCAGTGGGACAGTCCCCTGGGGCCAACGTCCTGACTTTC. Protein product: CASSQVSVGQSPGANVLTF.

The gene calls are TRBV12-2 and TRBJ2-7; TRBD1 reflects the table's D call only, with no check against the DNA. TRBV12-2 is noted as a pseudogene. CDR3 length equals 14 residues. CDR3 residues: CASRFQGFSYEQYF. The CDR3 DNA sequence: TGTGCAAGTCGCTTTCAGGGCTTCTCCTACGAGCAGTACTTC.